The 15 T cell receptor beta chains below were found in one sample sequenced in a study of cytomegalovirus exposure and HLA in healthy donors. PCR was performed using 60 Vbeta and 13 Jbeta primers. Sequencing used immunoSEQ multiplex PCR; TCRdb keeps in-frame clones, though not all of them. Of some 150,000 clones in the sample, 84% were seen once. The sequenced sample consisted of PBMCs. The receptor source for this set is a boy aged 2 to 10 in good health and CMV-seronegative.

This rearrangement joins TRBV6-5 to TRBJ2-5; 7 nucleotides agree with TRBD1. Germline V lookup: CDR1 MNHEY, CDR2 SVGAGI. The CDR3 sequence is 14 residues long. The junction had 3 bases not matched to a gene; V was cut back by 0 bases and J by 5 bases. The DNA for the CDR3 is TGTGCCAGCAGTTACTCGATCAGGGGGGAGACCCAGTACTTC. It encodes CASSYSIRGETQYF.

This chain joins TRBV6-6 and TRBJ2-2; D is unclear. The CDR3 totals 15 residues. In germline, CDR1 is MNHNY, CDR2 SVGAGI (reference sequence). Trimming left V 6 bases short and J 4 bases short, with 15 bases between. DNA of the CDR3: TGTGCCAGCAGCAAATTGGCCCGCGGCACCGGGGAGCTGTTTTTT. It specifies CASSKLARGTGELFF.

V usage is TRBV7-9 and J usage is TRBJ1-1; perhaps TRBD1 as D (5 bases). CDR1 and CDR2 from the germline V gene are SEHNR and FQNEAQ (reference sequence). The CDR3 consists of 16 residues. Trimming took 3 bases from V and 2 from J, leaving 16 bases between them. The CDR3 sequence: CASSFRGRGGNTEAFF. The DNA for the CDR3 is TGTGCCAGCAGCTTCCGCGGACGGGGGGGTAACACTGAAGCTTTCTTT.

V gene TRBV28 combines with J gene TRBJ1-4, with 11 nucleotides matching TRBD1. Germline CDR1 reads MDHEN; CDR2 reads SYDVKM. The CDR3 consists of 17 residues. Trimming cost V 7 bases and J 7 bases; bases outside gene matches: 14. The CDR3 here is CASNSGTGGVRAEKLFF. CDR3 sequence (DNA): TGTGCCAGCAACTCCGGGACAGGGGGAGTTCGGGCTGAAAAACTGTTTTTT.

The gene calls are TRBV18 and TRBJ2-1; D is undetermined. CDR3 length: 12 residues. V shed 3 bases and J shed 6 bases, with 6 bases lying between them. Germline V gives CDR1 KGHSH, CDR2 LQKENI. The CDR3, as DNA: TGTGCCAGCTCACCCACTCTCAATGAGCAGTTCTTC. This codes for CASSPTLNEQFF.

The chain recombines TRBV6-4 with TRBJ2-1; D perhaps matches TRBD1 (6 bases). Germline CDR1 reads MRHNA; CDR2 reads SNTAGT. The CDR3 consists of 13 residues. Trimming shortened V by 6 bases and J by 3 bases, and 9 bases separated the two germline ends. The CDR3, as DNA: TGTGCCAGCAGCCGGGACAACTACAATGAGCAGTTCTTC. Protein product: CASSRDNYNEQFF.

The chain has TRBV7-6 and TRBJ2-1; 11 bases line up with TRBD2. Germline V gene lookup returns CDR1 SGHVS and CDR2 FNYEAQ. Trimming removed 5 bases from V and 0 bases from J; junction bases left unmatched: 6. The length of the CDR3 is 17 residues. CDR3 sequence reads: CASSRLAGPHSYNEQFF. In DNA, the CDR3 is TGTGCCAGCAGCCGACTAGCGGGACCCCACTCCTACAATGAGCAGTTCTTC.

This rearrangement joins TRBV7-9 to TRBJ1-2; no clear D. Germline lookup yields CDR1 SEHNR and CDR2 FQNEAQ (reference sequence). Trimming took 2 bases from V and 0 from J, leaving 7 bases between them. The CDR3 spans 14 residues. The CDR3 DNA reads as TGTGCCAGCAGCTTATCGAGAGCTAACTATGGCTACACCTTC. As protein: CASSLSRANYGYTF.

This clone has only one observation. V gene TRBV5-1 combines with J gene TRBJ2-5; maybe TRBD1 (5 bases). CDR1 and CDR2 (germline): SGHRS, YFSETQ. Trimming removed 0 bases at V and 4 bases at J, with 16 bases between. The CDR3 has 16 amino acids. For the CDR3, the DNA is TGCGCCAGCAGCTTGGTAGCCGTGGCACAGGTAGAGACCCAGTACTTC. Its protein product is CASSLVAVAQVETQYF.

J is TRBJ1-2 and V is TRBV5-1; 9 bases align to TRBD1. CDR1 SGHRS and CDR2 YFSETQ come from the germline V gene. Trimming cost V 4 bases and J 6 bases; bases outside gene matches: 7. This CDR3 is 14 amino acids long. CDR3 nucleotides: TGCGCCAGCAGCACGGGACAGGGTAATAATGGCTACACCTTC. As protein: CASSTGQGNNGYTF. Based on the CDR3 plus reference TRBV5-1 and TRBJ1-2, the full variable domain is KAGVTQTPRYLIKTRGQQVTLSCSPISGHRSVSWYQQTPGQGLQFLFEYFSETQRNKGNFPGRFSGRQFSNSRSEMNVSTLELGDSALYLCASSTGQGNNGYTFGSGTRLTVV.

The rearrangement joins TRBV14 to TRBJ2-2; 12 bases agree with TRBD1. The CDR3 extends over 15 amino acids. V was pared by 4 bases and J by 5 bases, with 2 bases of the junction left unmatched. Germline-derived CDR1 and CDR2 are SGHDN and FVKESK. CDR3 residues: CASSRDRGLTGELFF. The CDR3 region has the DNA TGTGCCAGCAGCCGGGACAGGGGGCTTACCGGGGAGCTGTTTTTT.

The V and J genes are TRBV5-6 and TRBJ2-1; D ambiguous. Germline V gene data show CDR1 as SGHDT and CDR2 as YYEEEE. V was shortened by 3 bases and J by 5 bases, with 9 bases between the two germline ends. The CDR3 contains 13 residues. CDR3 residues: CASSWPQDNEQFF. CDR3 sequence (DNA): TGTGCCAGCAGCTGGCCACAAGACAATGAGCAGTTCTTC.

The chain combines TRBV2 with TRBJ1-5, with TRBD1 matching over 7 bases. The V gene's germline CDR1 is SNHLY and CDR2 FYNNEI. The CDR3 totals 16 residues. Trimming removed 6 bases from V and 4 bases from J; junction bases left unmatched: 12. The CDR3 is CASRGTALDVNQPQHF. The CDR3 DNA follows: TGTGCCAGCAGGGGGACAGCTCTCGACGTTAATCAGCCCCAGCATTTT.

The chain links TRBV27 to TRBJ2-2; TRBD1 matches 7 bases. Germline V CDR1 and CDR2: MNHEY, SMNVEV (reference sequence). This CDR3 has 15 residues. V was clipped by 5 bases and J by 7 bases; unmatched bases: 10. Here the CDR3 DNA reads TGTGCCAGCAGTCCACAGACAGGGTTCGACGGGGAGCTGTTTTTT. It translates to CASSPQTGFDGELFF.

This chain uses TRBV19 with TRBJ1-1; weak D call: TRBD1 (5 bases). V was shortened by 3 bases and J by 1 base, with 15 bases between the two germline ends. This CDR3 region has 16 residues. Looked up from germline, CDR1 is LNHDA and CDR2 is SQIVND (reference sequence). CDR3 coding DNA: TGTGCCAGTAGTATCATGTTGGGAACAGGGAACACTGAAGCTTTCTTT. It yields the protein CASSIMLGTGNTEAFF.